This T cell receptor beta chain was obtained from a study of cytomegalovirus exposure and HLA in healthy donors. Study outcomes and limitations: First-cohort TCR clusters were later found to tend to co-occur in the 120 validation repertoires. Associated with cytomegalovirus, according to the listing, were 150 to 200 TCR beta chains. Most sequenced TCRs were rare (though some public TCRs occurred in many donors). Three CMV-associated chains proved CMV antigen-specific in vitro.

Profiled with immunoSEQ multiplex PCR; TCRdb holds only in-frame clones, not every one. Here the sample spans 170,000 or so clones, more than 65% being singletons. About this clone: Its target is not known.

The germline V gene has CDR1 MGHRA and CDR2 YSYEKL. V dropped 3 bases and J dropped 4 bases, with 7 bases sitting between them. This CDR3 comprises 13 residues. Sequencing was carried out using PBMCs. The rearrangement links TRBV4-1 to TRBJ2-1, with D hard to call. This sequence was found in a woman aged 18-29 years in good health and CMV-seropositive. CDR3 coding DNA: TGCGCCAGCAGCCACCCCCAGTACAATGAGCAGTTCTTC. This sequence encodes CASSHPQYNEQFF.